The source of this T cell receptor (beta chain) is a study of T cell responses to AZD1222 COVID-19 vaccine. Points on this clone: Its antigen is not identified.

Notes on the study in general: The study identified only 6 or 7 AZD1222 recipients as seropositive at baseline. Scientists sampled the repertoires only once the peak T cell response had passed. Close to half of spike-specific TCRs reportedly recognize unmutated variant regions. Clonal diversity may have been underestimated, and the donors were mostly white British, with more females than males.

Sequenced by immunoSEQ multiplex PCR; TCRdb stores in-frame clones only, minus some. Of some 150,000 clones in the sample, around nine tenths were seen once. The V gene's germline CDR1 is SEHNR and CDR2 FQNEAQ (reference sequence). The V end was cut by 5 bases, the J end by 3 bases, with 17 bases between. The length of the CDR3 is 16 residues. This TCR derives from an adult who had recovered from COVID-19. The chain employs TRBV7-9 and TRBJ1-5; the D is unclear. This material consisted of peripheral blood, taken after recovery from COVID-19. The DNA for the CDR3 is TGTGCCAGCAGCCCCGCCGGGGTAGGGCCCAATCAGCCCCAGCATTTT. Encoded protein: CASSPAGVGPNQPQHF.